The 28 T cell receptor beta chains given below trace back to one sample, sequenced in a study of T cells after yellow fever vaccination. One entry per CDR3 protein, called by TCRdb with MiXCR from the 5' RACE reads. Among around 320,000 distinct CDR3 sequences listed, less than 9.5% were seen once. The sample was CD4+ T cells sorted from PBMCs, taken 5 days after the yellow fever booster vaccination. The source of these receptors is a man younger than 35 who received the YFV17D yellow fever vaccine.

This chain joins TRBV20-1 and TRBJ2-2, with TRBD1 matching 11 bases. Looked up from germline, CDR1 is DFQATT and CDR2 is SNEGSKA (reference sequence). The J segment lost 4 bases and the V segment lost 6 bases, leaving 7 bases of the junction unmatched. The CDR3 has 15 residues. The CDR3 DNA reads as TGCAGTGCCCCGGACAGGGGGCGAGGCACCGGGGAGCTGTTTTTT. Its translation is CSAPDRGRGTGELFF.

This chain links TRBV20-1 with TRBJ2-3; tentative D call: TRBD1 (5 bases). The V gene lost 3 bases and the J gene lost 5 bases, with 12 bases spanning the gap. Germline lookup yields CDR1 DFQATT and CDR2 SNEGSKA (reference sequence). The CDR3 has 13 residues. For the CDR3, the DNA is TGCAGTGCTAGGGGGCCTTGGGGAGATACGCAGTATTTT. Residues: CSARGPWGDTQYF.

The gene calls are TRBV3-1 and TRBJ2-5; D is unresolved. Germline lookup yields CDR1 LGHDT and CDR2 YNNKEL (reference sequence). CDR3 size: 14 residues. V was cut by 0 bases and J by 5 bases, with 10 bases left in between. The CDR3: CASSQDTRGETQYF. The CDR3, as DNA: TGTGCCAGCAGCCAAGATACGCGTGGGGAGACCCAGTACTTC.

The chain is built from TRBV4-3 and TRBJ1-2; D remains unclear. This CDR3 has 14 amino acids. V gave up 0 bases and J gave up 2 bases, with 7 bases separating them. Germline CDR1 is LGHNA and CDR2 is YSLEER. The chain's CDR3 is CASSQDYGNYGYTF. Here the CDR3 DNA reads TGCGCCAGCAGCCAAGATTACGGGAACTATGGCTACACCTTC.

The gene calls are TRBV6-4 and TRBJ2-3; perhaps D is TRBD1 or TRBD2 (5 bases each). V shed 0 bases and J shed 4 bases, with 8 bases lying between them. Per the germline V gene, CDR1 is MRHNA and CDR2 is SNTAGT. This CDR3 contains 14 residues. The DNA for the CDR3 is TGTGCCAGCAGTGACTCGGGGGTGTCAGATACGCAGTATTTT. Protein sequence: CASSDSGVSDTQYF.

The chain is built from TRBV29-1 and TRBJ1-5; D may be TRBD1 (5 bases). Trimming removed 4 bases from V and 7 bases from J, with 14 bases in between. CDR3 length: 13 amino acids. Germline V CDR1 and CDR2: SQVTM, ANQGSEA. The CDR3: CSVAGRAGQPQHF. CDR3 nucleotide sequence: TGCAGCGTTGCGGGCAGGGCCGGCCAGCCCCAGCATTTT.

V and J are TRBV6-4 and TRBJ2-7; D possibly corresponds to TRBD1 (6 bases). V lost 4 bases and J 2 bases, leaving 9 bases between the germline ends. Germline assignment: CDR1 MRHNA and CDR2 SNTAGT. The CDR3 is 13 amino acids. CDR3 residues: CASSGQGPYEQYV. The CDR3, as DNA: TGTGCCAGCAGTGGCCAGGGGCCCTACGAGCAGTACGTC.

CDR3 sequence: CASSLSAAGEQFF. In DNA, the CDR3 is TGTGCCAGCAGCCTGTCTGCGGCGGGTGAGCAGTTCTTC. This chain uses TRBV5-4 with TRBJ2-1, with a possible D match to TRBD2 (5 bases). In germline, CDR1 is SGHNT, CDR2 YYREEE (reference sequence). Trimming left V 4 bases short and J 9 bases short, with 14 bases between. This CDR3 region has 13 residues.

The chain combines TRBV7-2 with TRBJ1-2, with 7 bases that match TRBD1. J gave up 6 bases and V 5 bases, and 9 bases lay outside the gene matches. This CDR3 spans 14 amino acids. Per germline, CDR1 SGHTA and CDR2 FQGNSA. In nucleotides, the CDR3 is TGTGCCAGCAGCCTAACACCGACAGGGAATGGCTACACCTTC. Translated, it gives CASSLTPTGNGYTF.

The chain employs TRBV7-6 and TRBJ2-5, with TRBD2 matching 10 bases. After removal of 5 bases from V and 5 bases from J, the junction contained 11 bases not matched to a gene. Germline V gene lookup returns CDR1 SGHVS and CDR2 FNYEAQ. This CDR3 region has 16 residues. The CDR3 DNA sequence: TGTGCCAGCAGCCAAATATCTAGCGGGGGAATGGAGACCCAGTACTTC. This sequence encodes CASSQISSGGMETQYF.

The chain's CDR3 is CASSIDRNSDTQYF. The CDR3 DNA is TGTGCCAGCAGCATCGACAGGAATTCAGATACGCAGTATTTT. The chain is built from TRBV28 and TRBJ2-3, with D perhaps matching TRBD1 (6 bases). Trimming pared 6 bases from V and 4 bases from J, leaving 14 bases between. CDR3 length equals 14 residues. The germline V gene encodes CDR1 MDHEN and CDR2 SYDVKM.

This clonotype was found a few times. V usage is TRBV12-3 or TRBV12-4 and J usage is TRBJ2-7; D gene ambiguous. The CDR3 consists of 14 residues. The V end was cut by 0 bases, the J end by 7 bases, with 13 bases between. The CDR3 loop reads CASSLAQRAEEQYF. The CDR3 nucleotides are TGTGCCAGCAGTTTAGCGCAAAGGGCGGAGGAGCAGTACTTC.

CDR3 protein: CASSLGGATNEKLFF. The DNA for the CDR3 is TGCGCCAGCAGCCTGGGGGGGGCGACTAATGAAAAACTGTTTTTT. This sequence joins TRBV5-1 and TRBJ1-4; a weak D match, TRBD1 (6 bases). The germline V gene has CDR1 SGHRS and CDR2 YFSETQ. CDR3 length: 15 residues. Trimming took off 4 bases at V and 2 bases at J, with 12 bases between the two ends.

The chain recombines TRBV10-3 with TRBJ2-3; 7 nucleotides agree with TRBD1. The length of the CDR3 is 12 residues. After removal of 10 bases from V and 10 bases from J, the junction contained 11 bases not matched to a gene. Germline assignment: CDR1 ENHRY and CDR2 SYGVKD. The chain's CDR3 is CATKRDSLSQYF. The CDR3 DNA sequence: TGTGCCACTAAACGGGACAGTCTTTCGCAGTATTTT.

Worth noting for this clonotype: A much larger clone sits a single nucleotide away, making a read error possible. The V call is TRBV5-1, the J call TRBJ1-1, with D possibly TRBD1 on 6 matching bases. Germline loops: CDR1 SGHRS, CDR2 YFSETQ. The CDR3 is 18 amino acids. CDR3 in amino acids: CASSLQGLGSGVNTGAFF. For the CDR3, the DNA is TGCGCCAGCAGCTTACAGGGTCTGGGGTCGGGGGTGAACACTGGAGCTTTCTTT.

A few counts support this clonotype. The V gene is TRBV12-3 or TRBV12-4, the J gene TRBJ1-3; D is perhaps TRBD1 (5 bases). The V and J ends lost 4 bases and 0 bases respectively, with 7 bases between them. CDR3 length equals 14 residues. CDR3 DNA: TGTGCCAGCAGTTGGGGGGTCTCTGGAAACACCATATATTTT. Amino acids: CASSWGVSGNTIYF.

Comment on this clonotype: One base away lies a much larger clone, so this may be a sequencing read error. The chain carries TRBV5-1 and TRBJ2-5; 9 bases align to TRBD2. Germline CDR1 SGHRS, CDR2 YFSETQ. The CDR3 loop spans 14 amino acids. Unmatched junction bases numbered 9, after V lost 8 bases and J lost 4 bases. CDR3 nucleotide sequence: TGCGCCAGGAGCCCCGGGACTAGCCGAGAGACCCAGTACTTC. Translating gives CARSPGTSRETQYF.

CDR3 protein: CASSFNRASTEAFF. For the CDR3, the DNA is TGTGCCAGCAGCTTTAACAGGGCAAGCACTGAAGCTTTCTTT. The chain joins TRBV7-2 to TRBJ1-1, with D perhaps TRBD1 (6 bases). CDR3 length equals 14 residues. V shed 3 bases and J shed 4 bases, with 12 bases lying between them. CDR1 SGHTA and CDR2 FQGNSA come from the germline V gene.

This clonotype was seen more than once but under ten times. J is TRBJ2-7 and V is TRBV7-9, with TRBD1 identical over 7 bases. Germline V gives CDR1 SEHNR, CDR2 FQNEAQ (reference sequence). This CDR3 region has 15 residues. V lost 4 bases to trimming and J lost 2 bases; unmatched junction nucleotides: 8. The CDR3 region is CASSSLDRATYEQYF. CDR3 DNA sequence: TGTGCCAGCAGCTCCCTTGACAGGGCGACCTACGAGCAGTACTTC. Drawing the rest from reference TRBV7-9 and TRBJ2-7, the complete variable domain is DTGVSQNPRHKITKRGQNVTFRCDPISEHNRLYWYRQTLGQGPEFLTYFQNEAQLEKSRLLSDRFSAERPKGSFSTLEIQRTEQGDSAMYLCASSSLDRATYEQYFGPGTRLTVT.

Concerning this clonotype itself: A much larger clone differs from this one at a single base, so this may be a read error. As the CDR3 is not closed by the conserved phenylalanine or tryptophan, this likely results from a read error. The chain joins TRBV25-1 to TRBJ2-1, with D possibly TRBD1 on 5 matching bases. CDR1 is MGHDK and CDR2 is SYGVNS in the germline V gene. The CDR3 consists of 15 residues. V shed 3 bases and J shed 7 bases, with 16 bases lying between them. CDR3 sequence reads: CASSDIQGFENEQFL. The CDR3 bases are TGTGCCAGCAGTGATATTCAGGGATTCGAGAATGAGCAGTTCCTC.

The J gene is TRBJ2-4, the V gene TRBV10-3; D might be TRBD2 (5 bases). Germline loops: CDR1 ENHRY, CDR2 SYGVKD. The CDR3 has 14 residues. V lost 3 bases to trimming and J lost 0 bases, with 6 bases between them. CDR3 residues: CAISESGAKNIQYF. DNA of the CDR3: TGTGCCATCAGTGAAAGCGGAGCCAAAAACATTCAGTACTTC.

The V gene is TRBV5-5, the J gene TRBJ2-1; D uncertain. CDR3 length: 15 residues. The V gene lost 5 bases and the J gene lost 0 bases, with 12 bases spanning the gap. Germline assignment: CDR1 SGHKS and CDR2 YYEKEE (reference sequence). This CDR3 is CASRPTLSSYNEQFF. In DNA, the CDR3 is TGTGCCAGCAGACCGACTCTGAGCTCCTACAATGAGCAGTTCTTC.

This clonotype was seen only a few times. The chain links TRBV27 to TRBJ2-1; TRBD2 matches at 8 bases. J was trimmed by 7 bases and V by 4 bases; bases with no gene match: 12. The length of the CDR3 is 16 residues. The germline V gene has CDR1 MNHEY and CDR2 SMNVEV (reference sequence). The CDR3 bases are TGTGCCAGCAGTTCCTCCGGGGGGGCCTTGTGGAATGAGCAGTTCTTC. It specifies CASSSSGGALWNEQFF.

The chain links TRBV5-1 to TRBJ2-3; D is ambiguous. CDR3 size: 11 residues. V lost 5 bases, J lost 5 bases, and 6 bases lay in between. Germline CDR1 and CDR2: SGHRS and YFSETQ. The chain's CDR3 is CASRAIDTQYF. In DNA, the CDR3 is TGCGCCAGCAGAGCCATAGATACGCAGTATTTT.

This clonotype was seen ten or more times. The chain carries TRBV5-1 and TRBJ2-1; no clear D gene. This CDR3 is built from 15 residues. V was shortened by 4 bases and J by 2 bases, with 13 bases between the two germline ends. Germline V gene lookup returns CDR1 SGHRS and CDR2 YFSETQ. The CDR3 region is CASSTTTDTYNEQFF. The CDR3 DNA reads as TGCGCCAGCAGCACTACAACAGATACCTACAATGAGCAGTTCTTC. The complete variable domain, with remaining parts taken from reference TRBV5-1 and TRBJ2-1, reads KAGVTQTPRYLIKTRGQQVTLSCSPISGHRSVSWYQQTPGQGLQFLFEYFSETQRNKGNFPGRFSGRQFSNSRSEMNVSTLELGDSALYLCASSTTTDTYNEQFFGPGTRLTVL.

This clonotype has more than one count but fewer than ten. The genes are TRBV29-1 and TRBJ2-5; 10 positions agree with TRBD2. V lost 4 bases, J lost 1 base, and 6 bases stayed unmatched. The CDR3 consists of 15 residues. Germline V lookup: CDR1 SQVTM, CDR2 ANQGSEA. CDR3 DNA sequence: TGCAGCGTTGTGATTAGCGGGGGGTTCCAAGAGACCCAGTACTTC. Encoded protein: CSVVISGGFQETQYF.

This clonotype was counted a few times. The chain has TRBV15 and TRBJ1-1; the D is unclear. Germline-derived CDR1 and CDR2 are LNHNV and YYDKDF (reference sequence). This CDR3 has 13 amino acids. Trimming removed 1 base at V and 8 bases at J, with 11 bases between. In DNA, the CDR3 is TGTGCCACCAGCAGAGGAGGTTTGGAGGAAGCTTTCTTT. Encoded protein: CATSRGGLEEAFF. Drawing the rest from reference TRBV15 and TRBJ1-1, the complete variable domain is DAMVIQNPRYQVTQFGKPVTLSCSQTLNHNVMYWYQQKSSQAPKLLFHYYDKDFNNEADTPDNFQSRRPNTSFCFLDIRSPGLGDTAMYLCATSRGGLEEAFFGQGTRLTVV.

This chain connects TRBV3-1 to TRBJ1-1; TRBD1 aligns across 7 bases. Looked up from germline, CDR1 is LGHDT and CDR2 is YNNKEL (reference sequence). CDR3 length: 13 residues. V trimming: 1 base; J trimming: 8 bases; junction bases outside the gene matches: 4. DNA of the CDR3: TGTGCCAGCAGCCAAGGGACAGGCCTCGAAGCTTTCTTT. Translating gives CASSQGTGLEAFF.